The T cell receptor (beta chain) under discussion was sequenced for a study of OX40 agonist ivuxolimab in advanced cancers. Study conclusions and caveats: Low normalized T-cell clonal expansion was additionally recorded for some nonresponders.

Assay used: immunoSEQ multiplex PCR; TCRdb lists only in-frame clones, some missing. The table lists about 38,000 clones, about 80% of them singletons. V lost 8 bases to trimming and J lost 2 bases; unmatched junction nucleotides: 15. The germline V gene encodes CDR1 LNHDA and CDR2 SQIVND (reference sequence). This CDR3 is 17 amino acids long. As to this clone: Its antigen is as yet unknown.

The gene calls are TRBV19 and TRBJ2-1; TRBD1 agrees at 7 bases. The sample here was CD4+ or CD8+ T cells sorted from blood, taken in a trial of the OX40 agonist ivuxolimab. The clonotype comes from an adult with an advanced solid tumor such as melanoma, head and neck, liver or kidney cancer. The CDR3 coding sequence is TGTGCCAGTTTCGCCGTCGAAACGCAGGGGGCCTACAATGAGCAGTTCTTC. Amino acid sequence: CASFAVETQGAYNEQFF.